These 8 T cell receptor beta chains were all obtained from the same sample, sequenced in a study of blood T cell repertoires in COVID-19. Assay: immunoSEQ multiplex PCR; the TCRdb copy retains only in-frame clones and omits some. The sample records 200,000 to 300,000 clones, around 90% being singletons. Input material: peripheral blood. These receptors were obtained from a human donor in a cohort sampled during active COVID-19.

The rearrangement links TRBV6-2 or TRBV6-3 to TRBJ2-7, with D possibly matching TRBD1 (6 bases). The CDR3 runs to 14 residues. CDR1 MNHEY and CDR2 SVGEGT come from the germline V gene. Trimming removed 2 bases at V and 5 bases at J, with 13 bases between. The CDR3 DNA sequence: TGTGCCAGCAGTTACGGCAGGGGTAGTGACGAGCAGTACTTC. It specifies CASSYGRGSDEQYF.

This clone came up a few times. The chain recombines TRBV12-3 or TRBV12-4 with TRBJ1-5, with D perhaps matching TRBD1 (5 bases). The V gene lost 6 bases and the J gene lost 7 bases, with 13 bases spanning the gap. There are 13 residues in the CDR3. The CDR3 sequence is CASSRTGEQPQHF. The CDR3 nucleotides are TGTGCCAGCAGCCGTACGGGGGAGCAGCCCCAGCATTTT.

The chain has TRBV18 and TRBJ1-2, with no clear D. The CDR3 is 15 amino acids. Germline CDR1 reads KGHSH; CDR2 reads LQKENI. The ends were cut back, 0 bases at V and 5 bases at J, with 13 bases in the middle. CDR3 region: CASSPPEGGWYGYTF. The CDR3, as DNA: TGTGCCAGCTCACCACCGGAGGGAGGGTGGTATGGCTACACCTTC.

The V and J genes are TRBV19 and TRBJ1-1, with D perhaps matching TRBD1 (5 bases). V was pared by 8 bases and J by 0 bases, with 16 bases between. This CDR3 comprises 15 residues. Germline CDR1 is LNHDA and CDR2 is SQIVND (reference sequence). CDR3 nucleotide sequence: TGTGCCAGTTCCCTGGGGGGGGGAATGAACACTGAAGCTTTCTTT. This gives the protein CASSLGGGMNTEAFF.

J is TRBJ1-3 and V is TRBV15; TRBD1 might be the D (6 bases). CDR3 length: 17 amino acids. CDR1 and CDR2 (germline): LNHNV, YYDKDF (reference sequence). V shed 2 bases and J shed 2 bases, with 16 bases lying between them. CDR3 residues: CATSRFEGGRAGNTIYF. In DNA, the CDR3 is TGTGCCACCAGCAGATTTGAGGGGGGGAGGGCTGGAAACACCATATATTTT.

The J gene is TRBJ2-7, the V gene TRBV30, with a tentative D call TRBD2 (6 bases). The CDR3 is made up of 14 amino acids. Trimming removed 2 bases from V and 7 bases from J, with 18 bases in between. Germline CDR1 and CDR2: GTSNPN and SVGIG (reference sequence). The DNA of the CDR3 is TGTGCCTGGAGTATACGTGGGAGGTCAAGGGAGCAGTACTTC. Translation: CAWSIRGRSREQYF.

This clone was detected only once. V gene TRBV5-6 combines with J gene TRBJ2-7; possibly TRBD1 for D (6 bases). Germline loops: CDR1 SGHDT, CDR2 YYEEEE. The CDR3 spans 17 residues. Between the trimmed V and J ends, which lost 3 bases and 1 base, there was a span of 20 bases. This CDR3 is CASSSPQTGISSYEQYF. The CDR3 nucleotides are TGTGCCAGCAGCTCGCCTCAAACAGGGATATCATCCTACGAGCAGTACTTC. Supplemented by reference TRBV5-6 and TRBJ2-7, the full variable domain reads DAGVTQSPTHLIKTRGQQVTLRCSPKSGHDTVSWYQQALGQGPQFIFQYYEEEERQRGNFPDRFSGHQFPNYSSELNVNALLLGDSALYLCASSSPQTGISSYEQYFGPGTRLTVT.

The chain carries TRBV3-1 (or the pseudogene TRBV3-2) and TRBJ1-2; the D is unclear. CDR1 and CDR2 (germline): LGHDT, YNNKEL (reference sequence). This CDR3 is built from 14 residues. V was clipped by 0 bases and J by 4 bases, with 9 bases between them. The CDR3 loop is CASSQDLTRYGYTF. The CDR3 nucleotides are TGTGCCAGCAGCCAAGATCTGACACGCTATGGCTACACCTTC.